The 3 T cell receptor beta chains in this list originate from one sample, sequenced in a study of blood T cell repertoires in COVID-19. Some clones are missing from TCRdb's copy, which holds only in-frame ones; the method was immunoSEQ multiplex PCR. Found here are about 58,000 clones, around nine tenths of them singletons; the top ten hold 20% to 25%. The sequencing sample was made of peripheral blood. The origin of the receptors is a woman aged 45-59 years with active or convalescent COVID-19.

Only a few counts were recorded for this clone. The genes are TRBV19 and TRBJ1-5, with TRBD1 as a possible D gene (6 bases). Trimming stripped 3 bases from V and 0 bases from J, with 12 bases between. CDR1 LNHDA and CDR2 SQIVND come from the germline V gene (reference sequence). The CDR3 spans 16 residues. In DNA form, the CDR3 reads TGTGCCAGTAGTATGCAGGGGTCCCTTAGCAATCAGCCCCAGCATTTT. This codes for CASSMQGSLSNQPQHF.

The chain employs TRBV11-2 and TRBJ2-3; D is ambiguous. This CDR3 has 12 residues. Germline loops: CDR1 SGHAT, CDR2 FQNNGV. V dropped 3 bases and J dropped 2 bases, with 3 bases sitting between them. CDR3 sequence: CASSFITDTQYF. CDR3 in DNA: TGTGCCAGCAGCTTCATCACAGATACGCAGTATTTT.

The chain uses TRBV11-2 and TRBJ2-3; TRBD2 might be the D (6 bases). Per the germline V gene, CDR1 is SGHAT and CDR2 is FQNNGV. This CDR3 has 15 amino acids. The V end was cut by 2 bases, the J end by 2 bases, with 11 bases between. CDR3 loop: CASSLRDFLTDTQYF. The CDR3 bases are TGTGCCAGCAGCTTACGGGACTTCCTCACAGATACGCAGTATTTT. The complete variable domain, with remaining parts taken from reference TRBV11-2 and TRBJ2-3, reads EAGVAQSPRYKIIEKRQSVAFWCNPISGHATLYWYQQILGQGPKLLIQFQNNGVVDDSQLPKDRFSAERLKGVDSTLKIQPAKLEDSAVYLCASSLRDFLTDTQYFGPGTRLTVL.